A single T cell receptor (beta chain) is shown here with its context. The data originate from a study of blood T cell repertoires in COVID-19. The overall study: Italy, Spain and the United States were the sources of the convalescent and acute COVID-19 samples. PBMCs, B-cell-depleted T cells, or T cells provided the cDNA or gDNA that made up the material.

Germline CDR1 reads SGHRS; CDR2 reads YFSETQ. V shed 0 bases and J shed 3 bases, with 7 bases lying between them. There are 13 residues in the CDR3. Original analysis: Amplifying reference gene primers gave estimates of nucleated cell counts. Assay used: immunoSEQ multiplex PCR; TCRdb lists only in-frame clones, some missing. D and trimming were read from the DNA, whereas the V and J calls and clone size are those reported in that table. The profile shows 95,000 or so clones, about 90% of them singletons. The chain employs TRBV5-1 and TRBJ2-7; possible D gene TRBD1, 5 bases. This clonotype originated in a human donor in a cohort sampled during active COVID-19. Sequencing was performed on peripheral blood. The CDR3 sequence is CASSLGQNYEQYF. DNA for the CDR3: TGCGCCAGCAGCTTGGGACAGAACTACGAGCAGTACTTC.